The next 10 T cell receptor beta chains were all read from a single sample in a study of cytomegalovirus exposure and HLA in healthy donors. PCR involved 60 Vbeta and 13 Jbeta primers. The repertoire was sequenced with immunoSEQ multiplex PCR; TCRdb's copy has only in-frame clones and lacks some. The repertoire holds over 150,000 clones, with 75% to 85% as singletons. Sequencing was carried out using PBMCs. The receptors shown here come from a male donor in good health and CMV-seropositive.

J is TRBJ1-2 and V is TRBV6-5, with a weak D call TRBD1 (6 bases). The CDR3 length is 14 residues. Trimming stripped 3 bases from V and 3 bases from J, with 11 bases between. From germline, CDR1 is MNHEY and CDR2 SVGAGI. The CDR3 DNA reads TGTGCCAGCAGTTATCTACAGGGTTACTATGGCTACACCTTC. It yields the protein CASSYLQGYYGYTF.

This clone was counted only a few times. The chain recombines TRBV6-1 with TRBJ2-7; 7 bases map to TRBD2. Losses at the gene ends were 7 bases for V and 7 bases for J; bases not matched to a gene: 10. This CDR3 has 13 amino acids. CDR1 MNHNS and CDR2 SASEGT come from the germline V gene. CDR3 sequence reads: CASNKRGPLEQYF. The DNA for the CDR3 is TGTGCCAGCAATAAGCGGGGCCCGCTGGAGCAGTACTTC.

This chain connects TRBV30 to TRBJ1-1; no reliable D call. Germline V lookup: CDR1 GTSNPN, CDR2 SVGIG (reference sequence). CDR3 length: 13 amino acids. CDR3 in amino acids: CFFKEETAYGAFF. The CDR3 DNA reads as TGTTTTTTCAAGGAGGAGACGGCCTACGGAGCTTTCTTT.

This chain uses TRBV19 with TRBJ2-3, with a weak D call TRBD2 (7 bases). V lost 0 bases to trimming and J lost 2 bases, with 15 bases between them. The CDR3 runs to 17 residues. Per germline, CDR1 LNHDA and CDR2 SQIVND (reference sequence). CDR3 in DNA: TGTGCCAGTAGTATAGATGTAGGGGGGGAGCCCACAGATACGCAGTATTTT. Translation: CASSIDVGGEPTDTQYF.

The CDR3 sequence is CASSSGGDEQYF. The CDR3 DNA reads as TGTGCCAGCAGCTCCGGGGGAGACGAGCAGTACTTC. V and J are TRBV5-6 and TRBJ2-7; D is perhaps TRBD2 (6 bases). Trimming pared 3 bases from V and 5 bases from J, leaving 9 bases between. Germline assignment: CDR1 SGHDT and CDR2 YYEEEE. The CDR3 sequence is 12 residues long.

The rearrangement links TRBV12-5 to TRBJ2-2; TRBD1 might be the D (5 bases). From germline, CDR1 is LGHNT and CDR2 FRNRAP. V dropped 0 bases and J dropped 1 base, with 15 bases sitting between them. CDR3 length: 18 amino acids. CDR3: CASGLVITGVRNTGELFF. The CDR3 nucleotides read TGTGCTAGTGGTTTGGTAATAACAGGCGTTAGGAACACCGGGGAGCTGTTTTTT.

This chain connects TRBV5-1 to TRBJ2-7; 11 bases align to TRBD2. Germline loops: CDR1 SGHRS, CDR2 YFSETQ. The V gene end was trimmed by 4 bases and the J gene end by 4 bases; junction bases not matched to a gene: 13. The CDR3 consists of 17 residues. The CDR3 region has the DNA TGCGCCAGCAGCGTCTACCCCGGACTAGCGGGCTCTTACGAGCAGTACTTC. The encoded protein is CASSVYPGLAGSYEQYF. Together with reference TRBV5-1 and TRBJ2-7, the CDR3 gives the full variable domain: KAGVTQTPRYLIKTRGQQVTLSCSPISGHRSVSWYQQTPGQGLQFLFEYFSETQRNKGNFPGRFSGRQFSNSRSEMNVSTLELGDSALYLCASSVYPGLAGSYEQYFGPGTRLTVT.

J is TRBJ1-5 and V is TRBV6-1; D is unresolved. Trimming left V 1 base short and J 6 bases short, with 13 bases between. This CDR3 has 15 amino acids. Germline values: CDR1 MNHNS, CDR2 SASEGT. This CDR3 reads CASSEVRGWGQPQHF. The CDR3, as DNA: TGTGCCAGCAGTGAAGTTCGAGGGTGGGGTCAGCCCCAGCATTTT.

The chain uses TRBV2 and TRBJ1-2, with a possible D match to TRBD1 (6 bases). The germline CDR1 and CDR2 sequences are SNHLY and FYNNEI. Trimming took off 9 bases at V and 14 bases at J, with 25 bases between the two ends. This CDR3 spans 13 amino acids. CDR3 nucleotide sequence: TGTGCCAGTCCAGCTAAGGGGGGGAGTGATTATACCTTC. Protein sequence: CASPAKGGSDYTF.

V is TRBV5-1 and J is TRBJ2-7; maybe TRBD2 (5 bases). CDR1 and CDR2 from the germline V gene are SGHRS and YFSETQ. This CDR3 has 15 residues. V lost 4 bases and J lost 0, with 14 bases in between. The CDR3 DNA follows: TGCGCCAGCAGCACTGGGAGACTAAGCTCCTACGAGCAGTACTTC. It specifies CASSTGRLSSYEQYF. Supplemented by reference TRBV5-1 and TRBJ2-7, the full variable domain reads KAGVTQTPRYLIKTRGQQVTLSCSPISGHRSVSWYQQTPGQGLQFLFEYFSETQRNKGNFPGRFSGRQFSNSRSEMNVSTLELGDSALYLCASSTGRLSSYEQYFGPGTRLTVT.